Listed below are T cell receptor beta chains from one sample, sequenced in a study of control samples from healthy donors and cancer patients. Sequenced by immunoSEQ multiplex PCR; TCRdb stores in-frame clones only, minus some. The data show 100,000 or so clones, roughly four fifths seen once. The sample was blood. Receptors were obtained from a woman between 50 and 59 years old in good health. The CDR3 runs from the conserved cysteine through the conserved F or W. The order of the fields is CDR3 length, D gene, clone size, V gene, J gene, CDR3 DNA, CDR3 protein. D genes are given only for firm matches. The size entry is marked missing in some rows and otherwise reads once, few, many or a size class.

>15|TRBD1|.|TRBV7-7|TRBJ2-2
TGTGCTAGCAGCCGACAACAGGGGGCTGTCGGGGAGCTGTTTTTT
CASSRQQGAVGELFF
>15|TRBD2|.|TRBV7-9|TRBJ2-1
TGTGCCAGCAGCTCTGTTCGCGGGAGGCACAATGAGCAGTTCTTC
CASSSVRGRHNEQFF
>15|TRBD1|.|TRBV5-5|TRBJ1-2
TGTGCCAGCAGCTTATGGACAGGGCAGATTCCTGGCTACACCTTC
CASSLWTGQIPGYTF
>16|.|many|TRBV10-1|TRBJ1-3
TGCGCCAGCAGTGAGAAGTTCTGGCTCTCTGGAAACACCATATATTTT
CASSEKFWLSGNTIYF
>16|.|.|TRBV11-3|TRBJ2-5
TGTGCCAGCAGCTTAGGAGTAGACCCGGGTGGGGAGACCCAGTACTTC
CASSLGVDPGGETQYF
>12|.|.|TRBV7-2|TRBJ1-2
TGTGCCAGCAGCGCCGGAAGCTATGGCTACACCTTC
CASSAGSYGYTF
>15|.|.|TRBV6-2/TRBV6-3|TRBJ2-5
TGTGCCAGCAGTTACTCGGTCTCGCCTTCCGAGACCCAGTACTTC
CASSYSVSPSETQYF
>15|TRBD2|.|TRBV10-3|TRBJ2-5
TGTGCCATCAGTGAGGCGGGGGGGCCGGAGAAGACCCAGTACTTC
CAISEAGGPEKTQYF
>12|.|.|TRBV2|TRBJ2-1
TGTGCCAGCAGAACGGATCGCAATGAGCAGTTCTTC
CASRTDRNEQFF
>21|TRBD2|.|TRBV23-1|TRBJ2-3
TGCGCCAGCAGTCAGGCGCTAAATGATGTGGTAGCGGGCGAATCCACAGATACGCAGTATTTT
CASSQALNDVVAGESTDTQYF
>16|TRBD2|.|TRBV7-8|TRBJ2-1
TGTGCCAGCAGCTCAGTGGCGGGAGGGCCTATAGATGAGCAGTTCTTC
CASSSVAGGPIDEQFF
>15|.|.|TRBV28|TRBJ1-3
TGTGCCAGCAGAGCTGGACTACACACTGGAAACACCATATATTTT
CASRAGLHTGNTIYF
>13|.|few|TRBV19|TRBJ2-1
TGTGCCAGTAGTATAGCGGGCTACAATGAGCAGTTCTTC
CASSIAGYNEQFF
>14|TRBD1|.|TRBV7-3|TRBJ2-3
TGTGCCAGCAGCCCTGACAGGGGAACAGATACGCAGTATTTT
CASSPDRGTDTQYF
>14|.|.|TRBV23-1|TRBJ1-5
TGCGCCTCCCACTCGACACTGGTCAATCAGCCCCAGCATTTT
CASHSTLVNQPQHF
>15|.|.|TRBV28|TRBJ2-2
TGTGCCAGCAGTTTATCTATGGCTTACACCGGGGAGCTGTTTTTT
CASSLSMAYTGELFF
>15|.|.|TRBV19|TRBJ1-2
TGTGCCAGTAGTATAGGCCAGGATAATATCTATGGCTACACCTTC
CASSIGQDNIYGYTF
>14|TRBD1|.|TRBV4-3|TRBJ2-7
TGCGCCAGCAGCCAAGTCGGGACAGACTACGAGCAGTACTTC
CASSQVGTDYEQYF
>16|TRBD2|.|TRBV5-1|TRBJ2-2
TGCGCCAGCAGCGTAACTAGCGGGGTTAGGACCGGGGAGCTGTTTTTT
CASSVTSGVRTGELFF
>17|TRBD1|few|TRBV19|TRBJ2-7
TGTGCCAGTAGTACCGGAGACCCGGGACAGGGTCGTTATGAGCAGTACTTC
CASSTGDPGQGRYEQYF
>17|TRBD2|.|TRBV29-1|TRBJ2-1
TGCAGCGTTGAAGGGGGTTTGAGTAGCGGGAGGGACGATGAGCAGTTCTTC
CSVEGGLSSGRDDEQFF
>13|.|.|TRBV12-3/TRBV12-4|TRBJ2-7
TGTGCCAGCAGTCAAACAGGGTCTCGAGAGCAGTACTTC
CASSQTGSREQYF
>12|.|few|TRBV12-3/TRBV12-4|TRBJ2-3
TGTGCCACCACAGGTGGGCGGGATACGCAGTATTTT
CATTGGRDTQYF
>16|TRBD1|.|TRBV5-6|TRBJ1-5
TGTGCCAGCAGCTTGGCGGGACAGGGCGTAAGGCAGCCCCAGCATTTT
CASSLAGQGVRQPQHF
>12|TRBD1|.|TRBV19|TRBJ1-1
TGTGCCAGCTGGGGACAGACCCCTGAAGCTTTCTTT
CASWGQTPEAFF
>13|.|.|TRBV9|TRBJ1-2
TGTGCCAGCAGCGTAAAGGAAAACTATGGCTACACCTTC
CASSVKENYGYTF